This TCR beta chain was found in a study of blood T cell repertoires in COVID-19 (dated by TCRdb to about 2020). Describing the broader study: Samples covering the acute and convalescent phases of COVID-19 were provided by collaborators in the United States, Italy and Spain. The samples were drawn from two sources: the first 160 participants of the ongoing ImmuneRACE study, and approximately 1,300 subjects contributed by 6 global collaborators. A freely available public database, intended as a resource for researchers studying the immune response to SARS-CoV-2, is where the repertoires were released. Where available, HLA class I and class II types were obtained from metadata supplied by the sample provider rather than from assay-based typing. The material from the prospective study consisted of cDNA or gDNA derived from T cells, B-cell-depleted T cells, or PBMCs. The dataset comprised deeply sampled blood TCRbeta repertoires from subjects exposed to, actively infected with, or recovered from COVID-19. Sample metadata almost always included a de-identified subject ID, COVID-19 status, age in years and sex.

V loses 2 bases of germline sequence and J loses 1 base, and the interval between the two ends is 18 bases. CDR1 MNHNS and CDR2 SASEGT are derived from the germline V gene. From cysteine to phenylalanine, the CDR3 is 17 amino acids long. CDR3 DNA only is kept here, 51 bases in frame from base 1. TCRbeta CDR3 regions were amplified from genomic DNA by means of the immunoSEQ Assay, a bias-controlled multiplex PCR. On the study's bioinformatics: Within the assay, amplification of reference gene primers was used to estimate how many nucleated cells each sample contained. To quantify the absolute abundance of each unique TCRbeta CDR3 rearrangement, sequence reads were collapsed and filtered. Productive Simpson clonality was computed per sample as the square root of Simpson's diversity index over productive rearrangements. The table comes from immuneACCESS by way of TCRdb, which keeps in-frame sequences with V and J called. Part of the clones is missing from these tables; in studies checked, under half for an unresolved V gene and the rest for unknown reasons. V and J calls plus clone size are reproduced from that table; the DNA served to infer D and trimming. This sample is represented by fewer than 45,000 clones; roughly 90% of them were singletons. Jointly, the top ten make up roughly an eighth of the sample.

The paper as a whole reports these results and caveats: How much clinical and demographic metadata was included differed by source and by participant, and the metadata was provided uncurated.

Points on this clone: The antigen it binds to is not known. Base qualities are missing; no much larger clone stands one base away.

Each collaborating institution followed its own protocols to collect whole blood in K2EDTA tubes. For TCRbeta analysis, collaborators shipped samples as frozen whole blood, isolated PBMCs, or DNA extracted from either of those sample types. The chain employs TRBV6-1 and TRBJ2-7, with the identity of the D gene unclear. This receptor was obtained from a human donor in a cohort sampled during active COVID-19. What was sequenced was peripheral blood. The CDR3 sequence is CASSESPTSAISYEQYF. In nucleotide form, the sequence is TGTGCCAGCAGTGAATCTCCAACGTCAGCGATATCCTACGAGCAGTACTTC.